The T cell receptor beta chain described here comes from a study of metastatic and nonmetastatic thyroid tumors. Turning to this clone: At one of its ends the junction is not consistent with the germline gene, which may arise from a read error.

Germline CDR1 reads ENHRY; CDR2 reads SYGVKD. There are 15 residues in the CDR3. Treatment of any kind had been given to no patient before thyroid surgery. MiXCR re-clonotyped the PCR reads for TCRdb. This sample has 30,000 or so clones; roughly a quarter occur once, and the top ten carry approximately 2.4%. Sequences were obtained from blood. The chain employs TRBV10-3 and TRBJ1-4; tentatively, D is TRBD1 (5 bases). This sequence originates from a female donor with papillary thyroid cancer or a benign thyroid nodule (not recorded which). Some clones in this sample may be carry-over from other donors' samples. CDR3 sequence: CAISEARGTNEKMFF. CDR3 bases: TGTGCCATCAGTGAGGCTCGCGGGACTAATGAAAAAATGTTTTTT.